The next 8 T cell receptor beta chains were all read from a single sample in a study of blood T cell repertoires in COVID-19. Method: immunoSEQ multiplex PCR; TCRdb's copy keeps in-frame clones and lacks some. The profile covers under 150,000 clones, with over 75% appearing a single time and 8.4% taken by the ten largest. The sequenced material came from peripheral blood. The receptors were sampled from a woman in her 70s who had recovered from COVID-19.

The J gene is TRBJ1-1, the V gene TRBV27; 8 bases are a match to TRBD1. The length of the CDR3 is 14 residues. CDR1 and CDR2 from the germline V gene are MNHEY and SMNVEV (reference sequence). Germline trimming cut 8 bases from V and 4 bases from J; bases unmatched to any gene: 9. In DNA form, the CDR3 reads TGTGCCAGCCCTGGCACAGGGGGTGCCACTGAAGCTTTCTTT. Residues: CASPGTGGATEAFF.

This chain joins TRBV24-1 and TRBJ1-5; D is ambiguous. This CDR3 has 16 residues. Deletions cut 2 bases from V and 0 bases from J, with 10 bases between. Germline-derived CDR1 and CDR2 are KGHDR and SFDVKD. CDR3 nucleotides: TGTGCCACCAGTGATTCAAGCGAATATAGCAATCAGCCCCAGCATTTT. Amino acids: CATSDSSEYSNQPQHF.

V is TRBV19 and J is TRBJ2-3; 11 bases agree with TRBD2. With 2 bases clipped from V and 6 bases from J, the junction kept 10 bases outside the gene matches. The CDR3 spans 17 residues. Germline-derived CDR1 and CDR2 are LNHDA and SQIVND (reference sequence). This chain's CDR3 is CASSIFPLAGGGDTQYF. The CDR3 DNA reads as TGTGCCAGTAGTATATTCCCGCTAGCGGGAGGCGGGGATACGCAGTATTTT.

The chain couples TRBV3-1 (or the pseudogene TRBV3-2) to TRBJ2-3; weak D call: TRBD1 (6 bases). The CDR3 length is 16 residues. CDR1 and CDR2 (germline): LGHDT, YNNKEL (reference sequence). Trimming shortened V by 1 base and J by 8 bases, and 19 bases separated the two germline ends. CDR3 amino acids: CASSQGSRGNCATQYF. DNA of the CDR3: TGTGCCAGCAGCCAAGGATCTAGGGGGAATTGTGCTACGCAGTATTTT.

The chain combines TRBV7-9 with TRBJ1-2; no reliable D call. Germline V gene sequence: CDR1 SEHNR, CDR2 FQNEAQ (reference sequence). The CDR3 contains 12 residues. V gave up 6 bases and J gave up 4 bases, with 9 bases separating them. CDR3 protein: CASSRASYGYTF. CDR3 coding DNA: TGTGCCAGCAGTAGAGCTTCCTATGGCTACACCTTC.

This sequence joins TRBV7-8 and TRBJ2-1; 9 bases fit TRBD2. V was pared by 5 bases and J by 7 bases, with 12 bases of the junction left unmatched. The CDR3 length is 16 residues. The V gene's germline CDR1 is SGHVS and CDR2 FQNEAQ. The CDR3 region is CASSRSRAGGANEQFF. The CDR3 nucleotides are TGTGCCAGCAGCCGCTCACGGGCGGGAGGGGCAAATGAGCAGTTCTTC.

V usage is TRBV11-1 and J usage is TRBJ2-1; TRBD2 matches 14 bases. The CDR3 runs to 16 residues. Trimming removed 6 bases from V and 4 bases from J; junction bases left unmatched: 5. CDR1 SGHAT and CDR2 FQDESV come from the germline V gene (reference sequence). The CDR3 here is CASRGLAGENYNEQFF. CDR3 bases: TGTGCCAGCAGGGGACTAGCGGGGGAGAATTACAATGAGCAGTTCTTC.

The chain employs TRBV5-1 and TRBJ2-5; D not resolved. Germline V gene sequence: CDR1 SGHRS, CDR2 YFSETQ. Trimming stripped 4 bases from V and 2 bases from J, with 12 bases between. The CDR3 length is 14 residues. In DNA form, the CDR3 reads TGCGCCAGCAGCCCGTGGAACTATCAAGAGACCCAGTACTTC. Its translation: CASSPWNYQETQYF.